The 5 T cell receptor beta chains below all came from one sample that was sequenced in a study of CD8+ T cells in alopecia areata. The sequencing template was cDNA reverse transcribed from extracted RNA. Sequencing was performed with immunoSEQ multiplex PCR; in TCRdb, only in-frame clones are kept and a portion is missing. This table has some 190,000 clones, 51% appearing once. Treatment reported: oral pan-JAK inhibitor, 5-10 mg twice daily. Here the sequenced sample was CD8+ T cells sorted from blood, taken at week 52, from a patient treated with tofacitinib. These receptors all come from a human donor with alopecia areata.

This rearrangement joins TRBV5-4 to TRBJ2-3, with 7 bases aligning to TRBD1. Germline-derived CDR1 and CDR2 are SGHNT and YYREEE (reference sequence). Trimming cost V 3 bases and J 1 base; bases outside gene matches: 8. The CDR3 is 16 residues long. The CDR3 spells CASSYKTGMGTDTQYF. CDR3 DNA sequence: TGTGCCAGCAGCTACAAGACAGGGATGGGCACAGATACGCAGTATTTT.

V gene TRBV30 combines with J gene TRBJ2-1; a weak D match, TRBD2 (7 bases). CDR1 GTSNPN and CDR2 SVGIG come from the germline V gene (reference sequence). This CDR3 is built from 14 residues. Trimming took off 6 bases at V and 6 bases at J, with 18 bases between the two ends. CDR3 in DNA: TGTGCCTGCCCTCGCGCGGGGGCCCTCAATGAGCAGTTCTTC. This gives the protein CACPRAGALNEQFF.

This sequence joins TRBV30 and TRBJ1-5; no clear D gene. V dropped 3 bases and J dropped 4 bases, with 10 bases sitting between them. CDR1 and CDR2 (germline): GTSNPN, SVGIG (reference sequence). This CDR3 region has 13 residues. The DNA of the CDR3 is TGTGCCTGGAGCACACAGCCTAATCAGCCCCAGCATTTT. This codes for CAWSTQPNQPQHF.

This clone was recorded once. The V call is TRBV20-1, the J call TRBJ1-2; TRBD1 might be the D (6 bases). Germline V lookup: CDR1 DFQATT, CDR2 SNEGSKA (reference sequence). The CDR3 is 10 amino acids. V lost 6 bases and J lost 6, with 8 bases in between. This CDR3 is CSARTDGYTF. Here the CDR3 DNA reads TGCAGTGCGAGGACAGATGGCTACACCTTC.

The chain has TRBV5-6 and TRBJ2-7, with D unresolved. With 2 bases removed from V and 1 base from J, the gap between germline ends came to 16 bases. In germline, CDR1 is SGHDT, CDR2 YYEEEE. The CDR3 loop spans 16 amino acids. The CDR3: CASSFTNQVHSYEQYF. DNA of the CDR3: TGTGCCAGCAGCTTCACTAACCAGGTTCATTCCTACGAGCAGTACTTC.